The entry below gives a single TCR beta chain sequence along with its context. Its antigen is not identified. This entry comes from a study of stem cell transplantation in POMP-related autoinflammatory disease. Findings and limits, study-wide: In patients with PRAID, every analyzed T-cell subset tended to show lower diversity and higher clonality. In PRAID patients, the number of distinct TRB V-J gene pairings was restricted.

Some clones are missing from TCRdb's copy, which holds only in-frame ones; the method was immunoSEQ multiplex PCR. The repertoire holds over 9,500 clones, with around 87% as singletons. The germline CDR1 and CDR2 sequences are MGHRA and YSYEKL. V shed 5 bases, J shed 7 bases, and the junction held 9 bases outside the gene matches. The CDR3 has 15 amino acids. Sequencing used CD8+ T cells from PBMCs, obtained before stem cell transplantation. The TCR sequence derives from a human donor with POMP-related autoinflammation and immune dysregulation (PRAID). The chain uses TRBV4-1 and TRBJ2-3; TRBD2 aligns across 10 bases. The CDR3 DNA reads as TGCGCCAGCAGCTATACTAGCGGGGAGCCCTATACGCAGTATTTT. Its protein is CASSYTSGEPYTQYF.